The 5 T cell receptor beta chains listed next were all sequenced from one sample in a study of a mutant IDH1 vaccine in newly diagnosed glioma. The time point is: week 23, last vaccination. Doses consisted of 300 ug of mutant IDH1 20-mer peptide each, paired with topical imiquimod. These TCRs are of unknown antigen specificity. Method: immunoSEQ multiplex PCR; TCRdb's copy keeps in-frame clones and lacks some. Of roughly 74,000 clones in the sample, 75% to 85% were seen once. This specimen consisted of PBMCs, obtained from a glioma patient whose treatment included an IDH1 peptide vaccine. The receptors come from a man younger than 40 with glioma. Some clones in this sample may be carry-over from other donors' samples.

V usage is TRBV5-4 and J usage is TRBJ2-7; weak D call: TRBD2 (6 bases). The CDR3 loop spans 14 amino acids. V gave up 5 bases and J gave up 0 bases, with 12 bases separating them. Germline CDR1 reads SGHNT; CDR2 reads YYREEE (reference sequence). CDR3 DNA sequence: TGTGCCAGCAGAAAAGAGACTAGCTCCTACGAGCAGTACTTC. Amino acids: CASRKETSSYEQYF.

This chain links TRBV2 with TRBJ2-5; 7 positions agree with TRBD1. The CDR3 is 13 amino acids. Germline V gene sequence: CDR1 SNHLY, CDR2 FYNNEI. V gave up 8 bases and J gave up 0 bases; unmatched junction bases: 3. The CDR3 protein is CASVRGYQETQYF. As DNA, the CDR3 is TGTGCCAGCGTCAGGGGGTACCAAGAGACCCAGTACTTC.

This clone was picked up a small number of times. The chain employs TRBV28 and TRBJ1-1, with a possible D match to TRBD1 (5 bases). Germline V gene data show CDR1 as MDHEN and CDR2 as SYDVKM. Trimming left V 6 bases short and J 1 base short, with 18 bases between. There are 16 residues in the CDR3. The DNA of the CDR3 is TGTGCCAGCAGCTACCTCACGGGACGGAAGAACACTGAAGCTTTCTTT. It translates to CASSYLTGRKNTEAFF. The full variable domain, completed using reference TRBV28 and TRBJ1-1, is DVKVTQSSRYLVKRTGEKVFLECVQDMDHENMFWYRQDPGLGLRLIYFSYDVKMKEKGDIPEGYSVSREKKERFSLILESASTNQTSMYLCASSYLTGRKNTEAFFGQGTRLTVV.

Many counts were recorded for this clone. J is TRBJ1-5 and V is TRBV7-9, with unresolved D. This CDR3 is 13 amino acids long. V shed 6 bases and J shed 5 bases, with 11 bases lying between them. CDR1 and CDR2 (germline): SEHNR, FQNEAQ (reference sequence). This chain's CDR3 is CASSRQADQPQHF. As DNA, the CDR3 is TGTGCCAGCAGTCGTCAGGCGGATCAGCCCCAGCATTTT.

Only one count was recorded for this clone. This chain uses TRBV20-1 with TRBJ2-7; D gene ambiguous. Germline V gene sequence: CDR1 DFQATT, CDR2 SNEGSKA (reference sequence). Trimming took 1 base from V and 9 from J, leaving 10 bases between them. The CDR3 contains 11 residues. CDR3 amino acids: CSARALPLQYF. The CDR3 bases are TGCAGTGCTAGAGCCCTGCCTCTGCAGTACTTC.